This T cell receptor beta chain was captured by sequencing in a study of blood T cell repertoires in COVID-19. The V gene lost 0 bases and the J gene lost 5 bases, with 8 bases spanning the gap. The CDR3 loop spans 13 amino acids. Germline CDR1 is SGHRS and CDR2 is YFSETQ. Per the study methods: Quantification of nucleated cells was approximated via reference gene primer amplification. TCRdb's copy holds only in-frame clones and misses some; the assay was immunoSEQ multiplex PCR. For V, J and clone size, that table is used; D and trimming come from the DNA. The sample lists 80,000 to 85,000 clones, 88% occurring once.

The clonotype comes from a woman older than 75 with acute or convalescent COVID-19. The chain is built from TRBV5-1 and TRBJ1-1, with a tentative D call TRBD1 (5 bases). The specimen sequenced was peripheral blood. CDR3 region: CASSLGEGTEAFF. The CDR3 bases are TGCGCCAGCAGCTTGGGGGAGGGGACTGAAGCTTTCTTT.